The subject of this entry is one T cell receptor beta chain. The sample comes from a study of shared clonotypes between healthy human individuals. V lost 1 base to trimming and J lost 6 bases; unmatched junction nucleotides: 8. The length of the CDR3 is 16 residues. Germline lookup yields CDR1 LGHNA and CDR2 YNFKEQ. The method was immunoSEQ multiplex PCR; TCRdb's version includes in-frame clones alone and lacks a portion of them. The data contain roughly 1,000,000 clones, approximately 80% of them singletons. The clonotype comes from a man aged 18 to 29 in good health. Some clones in this sample may be carry-over from other donors' samples. The gene calls are TRBV4-2 and TRBJ1-4, with 7 bases aligning to TRBD1. The source material was memory CD4+ T cells from PBMCs. Subset here: CD45RA-negative fraction. CDR3 protein: CASSQVFRQGYEKLFF. The CDR3 bases are TGTGCCAGCAGCCAAGTGTTTAGACAGGGATATGAAAAACTGTTTTTT.